This TCR beta chain was observed in a study of cytomegalovirus exposure and HLA in healthy donors (dated by TCRdb to the late 2010s). With regard to the full study: An earlier analysis of a few hundred of the donors reported 276 Gb of sequence data and 117 million unique TCR beta sequences obtained from roughly 180 million T cells. Four or five DR-DQ haplotypes were handled as single units for association and clustering because linkage in the cohort was strong. In the later analysis, no new phenotypic data were used to find candidate immune exposures; instead, reliance was placed on TCR beta sequences and their occurrence across donors. The study aimed to test whether cataloging public T cell receptors could reveal signatures of past pathogen exposure. Genome-wide SNP genotypes for about 65% of the roughly 670 donors were used in a later genetic analysis, which treated that subset as a discovery cohort. To predict cytomegalovirus infection status, the study brought together high-throughput TCR immunosequencing, statistical association of individual TCRs with disease status, and machine learning. Among the roughly 390 genotyped donors, around 81% belonged to the genetic ancestry cluster associated with self-reported Caucasian donors. Roughly 310 gigabases of sequencing data and approximately 85 million unique TCR sequences were included in an early release covering about 700 HLA-typed donors. Across some 400 genotyped donors of the cohort, an average of roughly 250,000 unique TCR beta nucleotide sequences per donor were sequenced, and roughly a sixth of those sequences were non-productive. Along with the roughly 670-subject first cohort, a separate validation cohort of over 90 different subjects was used. To study patterns of TCR occurrence, a later analysis re-analyzed previously published TCR beta repertoires from just over 650 donors and added high-resolution HLA genotyping. The number of donors typed differed by locus, with 629-630 for A, B, C, DRB1 and DQB1, about 500 for DQA1, 606 for DPA1, and approximately 470 for DPB1. An earlier analysis of 587 of the donors used high-throughput TCR beta sequencing to judge whether each TCR beta V gene segment behaved as functional or pseudogenic. Donor age, sex, ethnicity and CMV serostatus were compiled together with the repertoire data. The study used immunosequencing to profile the T cell repertoires of about 670 subjects and linked those repertoires to cytomegalovirus serostatus. Class I and class II HLA loci were covered by the typing at four-digit resolution. All discovery cohort repertoires had been generated on a single sequencing platform.

CDR1 SGHAT and CDR2 FQDESV were looked up in the germline V gene (reference sequence). The junction shows trimming of 5 bases on V and 4 bases on J, and the gene matches do not reach 9 bases of it. Including the terminal cysteine and phenylalanine, the CDR3 comprises 16 residues. The only DNA kept is the CDR3, 48 bases in frame from the first base. What the authors observed across the whole study: According to the authors, the approach could potentially be generalized to other disease states and immunological phenotypes. An association between a missense DCLRE1C variant and V-gene and J-gene trimming of TCR beta chains was found in a later genetic analysis and replicated in an independent cohort. According to a later analysis, TCR association rates differed among HLA loci, with DRB1 alleles showing the most associated TCRs and HLA-C alleles showing the fewest. According to a later analysis, parvovirus B19, influenza, CMV and Epstein-Barr virus appeared linked to several top co-occurrence clusters. Immune exposure information for the cohort was limited to CMV serostatus. Compared with equally common non-associated chains, HLA-associated TCR beta chains in a later analysis were more clonally expanded and had lower generation probabilities. Most CMV-associated TCR beta chains appeared to be HLA-restricted in a later analysis, and the HLA associations seemed to be driven largely by CMV exposure. The presence/absence analyses assumed that sequencing depth was roughly uniform across donors, and that assumption may not be true. Most TCR sequences were observed very rarely across donors, whereas some public TCRs were present in many individuals. HLA typing was unavailable for some donors at each locus, so association tests used only the typed subset. In an earlier analysis of around 600 of the donors, most TCR beta V segments appeared in productive rearrangements about 87% or about 30% of the time, broadly matching IMGT annotations. A few of the identified cytomegalovirus-associated TCR beta chains were confirmed in vitro to be specific for cytomegalovirus antigens. Some IMGT-functional V segments, including TRBV6-2 and TRBV6-3, could not be distinguished by the 87-base-pair reads and were therefore excluded. Because counts were too low, roughly 16 rarely observed V segments, including chromosome 9 orphons, were excluded from the earlier analysis of 587 of the donors. Compared with the roughly 670-donor mean, donors in an Asian-associated ancestry cluster had fewer N-insertions in productive TCRs, according to a later genetic analysis. Linkage disequilibrium might explain the correlated functional status among segregating V segments, but an unknown experimental factor could not be excluded. A later analysis associated 15,000 to 20,000 TCR beta sequences with specific HLA alleles at a false discovery rate of 0.05. Cytomegalovirus status was reported to be diagnosed by the classifier with high specificity and sensitivity in both the original and validation cohorts. In this cohort, only TCR beta chains were sequenced, and detectable features were limited by the absence of alpha or paired-chain data. A total of roughly 160 TCR beta chains were listed by the study as associated with cytomegalovirus. A cluster of highly shared sequence variants was judged likely to be a technical artifact of the sequencing pipeline. When HLA alleles, especially DR and DQ, strongly co-occurred, TCR associations were difficult to assign to individual alleles. A further reported finding was that TCR beta sequences accurately predicted the HLA-A and HLA-B alleles for most subjects in the first cohort.

On this clone: What this receptor recognizes is not known. There are no base qualities to consult, and no much larger clone falls within one base.

The cohort consisted of more than 650 healthy bone marrow donors. All cohort members were sampled while nominally healthy, although unrecorded immune exposures were likely present. The donor tested CMV seropositive, placing the donor among the approximately 310 seropositive members of the cohort. Every donor gave a peripheral blood sample, and the peripheral blood mononuclear cells from that sample were used for TCR beta sequencing. The Qiagen DNeasy Blood Extraction Kit was used to extract genomic DNA from the blood cell samples. Libraries were made using the immunoSEQ multiplex PCR assay. For the multiplex PCR, a mixture combining 60 forward primers for TCR Vbeta segments and 13 reverse primers for TCR Jbeta segments was used. A multiplex PCR assay on genomic DNA amplified the CDR3 region of rearranged TCR beta genes. The Illumina HiSeq System was used to sequence the amplified TCR beta libraries as 87-base-pair reads. The paper's processing steps were these. Across the 670 or so repertoires, a later analysis counted approximately 83 million unique TCR beta chains, 9.5 million to 13 million of which were shared by at least two donors. Raw reads were error-corrected and collapsed into unique sequences by a nearest-neighbor algorithm in which closely related sequences were merged to remove PCR and sequencing errors. To assign V, D and J gene segments, CDR3 sequences were aligned to IMGT reference sequences. For a sequence to be retained, a match of at least six nucleotides to both a V gene segment and a J gene segment was required. Rearrangements were called productive when the CDR3 lacked stop codons and stayed in frame with V and J; all others were non-productive. Following IMGT convention, CDR3 was defined as the stretch from the second conserved V-encoded cysteine up to the conserved J-encoded phenylalanine. In an earlier analysis of more than 550 of the donors, sequences lacking an unambiguous match to a single V gene segment were excluded. In an earlier analysis of several hundred of the donors, a V segment was called functional when productive rearrangements were above 56.7%, and segregating when the standard deviation between donors exceeded 5%. A statistical classification framework was built for diagnosing cytomegalovirus status from the catalog of TCR beta chain sequences. V and J gene assignment, in a later analysis, came from comparing TCR nucleotide sequences with IMGT/GENE-DB human TR gene sequences. A later analysis assigned CDR3 sequences and most-parsimonious VDJ recombination scenarios with the TCRdist pipeline. In a later analysis, each TCR beta chain was defined by its CDR3 amino acid sequence together with its V-gene family, and reads lacking a unique V-gene family were excluded. As a way to deal with suspected cross-contamination and a sequencing artifact, a later analysis dropped 640 or so nucleotide sequences that were highly shared and had low generation probability. In a later analysis, a clonal expansion index for each public chain was calculated from normalized within-repertoire ranks of inferred template counts. Generation probabilities in a later analysis came from a VDJ recombination model fitted to out-of-frame rearrangements, and those results were checked against IGoR. Hypergeometric tests were used in a later analysis to score TCR-TCR, TCR-HLA and TCR-CMV co-occurrence, with a repertoire-size bias correction applied to the TCR pairs. A later analysis estimated false discovery rates by permuting HLA or CMV assignments 20 times. In a later analysis, co-occurring TCRs were grouped using DBSCAN, with TCRdist sequence similarity added in when clustering inside HLA-allele-positive subsets. Co-occurrence clustering excluded repertoires with fewer than 30,000 or more than 120,000 public chains, plus five with anomalous nucleotide sharing. This is the immuneACCESS table as TCRdb keeps it, with only in-frame sequences that have V and J called. A part of the clones is gone; compared with another copy, unresolved V genes explain less than half, and the rest is unexplained. V and J calls and clone size are as listed in that table; D and trimming were resolved from the DNA. This sample comprises 100,000 or so clones, around 60% of them detected only once. The ten biggest clones cover about 3.8% of the sample.

This receptor was taken from a young man in good health and CMV-seropositive. The sequenced sample was PBMCs. The sequence joins TRBV11-1 to TRBJ2-7, with 12 junctional bases fitting TRBD1. The base sequence is TGTGCCAGCAGCCGCACTGGGACAGGGGGCAGGTACGAGCAGTACTTC. It encodes CASSRTGTGGRYEQYF.